This passage covers 4 T cell receptor beta chains from one sample sequenced in a study. From the 5' RACE reads, TCRdb called clonotypes with MiXCR, one entry per CDR3 protein. The table includes tens of thousands of distinct CDR3 sequences, approximately 31% detected once. The sample was memory CD4+ T cells sorted from a lymph node. Subset defined: memory CD4+ T cells, CD4+CD45RO+CD25-. These receptors were obtained from a female donor with breast cancer.

Remarks on this clonotype: A single base separates this from a much larger clone, so it may be a read error. This chain links TRBV5-1 with TRBJ2-1; D unresolved. CDR3 length: 12 amino acids. V lost 3 bases and J 8 bases, leaving 9 bases between the germline ends. Germline V gene data show CDR1 as SGHRS and CDR2 as YFSETQ. In DNA form, the CDR3 reads TGCGCCAGCAGCTGCGTCGGCTATGAGCAGTTCTTC. Its translation is CASSCVGYEQFF.

The chain is built from TRBV9 and TRBJ2-5, with 7 positions matching TRBD2. After removal of 1 base from V and 5 bases from J, the junction contained 11 bases not matched to a gene. In germline, CDR1 is SGDLS, CDR2 YYNGEE. The CDR3 is 16 residues long. The CDR3 loop reads CASSVLSGATWETQYF. For the CDR3, the DNA is TGTGCCAGCAGCGTACTAAGCGGGGCAACGTGGGAGACCCAGTACTTC. The whole variable domain, filled in from reference TRBV9 and TRBJ2-5, reads DSGVTQTPKHLITATGQRVTLRCSPRSGDLSVYWYQQSLDQGLQFLIQYYNGEERAKGNILERFSAQQFPDLHSELNLSSLELGDSALYFCASSVLSGATWETQYFGPGTRLLVL.

Turning to this clonotype: A much larger clone is a single base away; this may be a read error. The chain combines TRBV5-1 with TRBJ2-3; 9 nucleotides line up with TRBD1. The CDR3 has 15 residues. Trimming took 6 bases from V and 5 from J; bases not matched to a gene: 10. The germline gives CDR1 SGHRS, CDR2 YFSETQ. This CDR3 reads CASNQGTGIEDTQYF. The DNA of the CDR3 is TGCGCCAGCAACCAAGGGACAGGGATTGAAGATACGCAGTATTTT.

The rearrangement uses TRBV30 and TRBJ1-3; D is undetermined. The CDR3 is 14 residues long. The germline V gene encodes CDR1 GTSNPN and CDR2 SVGIG (reference sequence). Trimming shortened V by 5 bases and J by 0 bases, and 11 bases separated the two germline ends. CDR3 in amino acids: CAWGKTLSGNTIYF. The CDR3 nucleotides are TGTGCCTGGGGAAAGACTCTCTCTGGAAACACCATATATTTT.